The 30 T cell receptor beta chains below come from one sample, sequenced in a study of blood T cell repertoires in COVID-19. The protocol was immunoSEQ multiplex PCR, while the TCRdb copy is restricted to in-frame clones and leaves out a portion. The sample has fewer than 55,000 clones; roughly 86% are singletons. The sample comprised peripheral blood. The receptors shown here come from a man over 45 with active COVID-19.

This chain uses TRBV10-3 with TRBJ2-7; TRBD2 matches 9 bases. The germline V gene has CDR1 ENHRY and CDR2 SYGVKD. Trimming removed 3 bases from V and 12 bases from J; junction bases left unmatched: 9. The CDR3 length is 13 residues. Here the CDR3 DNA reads TGTGCCATCAGTGAAACAGCTAGCGGGATATGGTACGTC. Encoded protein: CAISETASGIWYV.

The CDR3: CASSLPRGQGAETQYF. The CDR3 region has the DNA TGCGCCAGCAGCTTGCCGCGGGGACAGGGGGCAGAGACCCAGTACTTC. This rearrangement joins TRBV5-1 to TRBJ2-5, with TRBD1 identical over 12 bases. Unmatched junction bases numbered 5, after V lost 1 base and J lost 4 bases. Per germline, CDR1 SGHRS and CDR2 YFSETQ. The CDR3 has 16 amino acids.

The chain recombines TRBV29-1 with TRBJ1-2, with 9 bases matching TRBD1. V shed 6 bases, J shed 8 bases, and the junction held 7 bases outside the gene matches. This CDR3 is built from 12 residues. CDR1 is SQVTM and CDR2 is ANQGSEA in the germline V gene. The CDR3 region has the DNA TGCAGCGTGACAGGGGGATCTGGCGGCTACACCTTC. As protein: CSVTGGSGGYTF.

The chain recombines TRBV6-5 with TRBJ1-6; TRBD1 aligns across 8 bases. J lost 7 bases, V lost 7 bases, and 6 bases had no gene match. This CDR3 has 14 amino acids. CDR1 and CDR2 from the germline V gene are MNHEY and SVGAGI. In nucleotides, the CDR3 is TGTGCCAGCACCAACAGGGGGAACAATTCACCCCTCCACTTT. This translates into CASTNRGNNSPLHF.

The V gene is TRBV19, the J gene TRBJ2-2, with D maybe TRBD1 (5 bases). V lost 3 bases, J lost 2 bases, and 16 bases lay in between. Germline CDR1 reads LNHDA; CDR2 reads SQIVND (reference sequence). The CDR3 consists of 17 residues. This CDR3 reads CASSILGGASNTGELFF. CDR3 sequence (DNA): TGTGCCAGTAGTATTTTAGGTGGGGCAAGTAACACCGGGGAGCTGTTTTTT. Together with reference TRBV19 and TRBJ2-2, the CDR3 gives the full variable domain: DGGITQSPKYLFRKEGQNVTLSCEQNLNHDAMYWYRQDPGQGLRLIYYSQIVNDFQKGDIAEGYSVSREKKESFPLTVTSAQKNPTAFYLCASSILGGASNTGELFFGEGSRLTVL.

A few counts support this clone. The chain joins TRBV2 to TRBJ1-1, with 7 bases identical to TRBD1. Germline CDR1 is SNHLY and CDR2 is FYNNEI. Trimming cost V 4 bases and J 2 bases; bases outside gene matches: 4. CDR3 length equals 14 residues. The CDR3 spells CASSGGQQNTEAFF. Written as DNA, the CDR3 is TGTGCCAGCAGTGGGGGACAGCAAAACACTGAAGCTTTCTTT.

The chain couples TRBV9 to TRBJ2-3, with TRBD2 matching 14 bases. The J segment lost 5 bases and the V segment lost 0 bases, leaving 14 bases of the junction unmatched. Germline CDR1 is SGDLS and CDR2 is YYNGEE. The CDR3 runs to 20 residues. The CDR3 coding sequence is TGTGCCAGCAGCGTAGACCCGCGTGCGACTAGCGGGGGGGCCTTAGATACGCAGTATTTT. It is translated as CASSVDPRATSGGALDTQYF.

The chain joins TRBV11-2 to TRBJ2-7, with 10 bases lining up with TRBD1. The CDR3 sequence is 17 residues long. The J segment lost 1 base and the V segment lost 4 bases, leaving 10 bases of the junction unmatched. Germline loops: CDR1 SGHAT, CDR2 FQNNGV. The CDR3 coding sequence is TGTGCCAGCAGCTACACCTCGACAGGGGGCATGTCCTACGAGCAGTACGTC. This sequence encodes CASSYTSTGGMSYEQYV.

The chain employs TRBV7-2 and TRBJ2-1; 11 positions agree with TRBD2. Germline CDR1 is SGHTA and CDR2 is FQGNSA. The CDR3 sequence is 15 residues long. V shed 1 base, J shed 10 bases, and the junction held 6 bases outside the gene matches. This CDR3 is CASSLGWLAGGEQFF. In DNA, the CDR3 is TGTGCCAGCAGCTTAGGTTGGCTAGCGGGAGGAGAGCAGTTCTTC.

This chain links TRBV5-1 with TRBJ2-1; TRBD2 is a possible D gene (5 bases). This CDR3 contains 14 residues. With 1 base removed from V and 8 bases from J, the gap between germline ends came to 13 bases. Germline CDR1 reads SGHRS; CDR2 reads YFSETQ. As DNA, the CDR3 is TGCGCCAGCAGCTTGCGGGATAGCCTGGATGAGCAGTTCTTC. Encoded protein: CASSLRDSLDEQFF.

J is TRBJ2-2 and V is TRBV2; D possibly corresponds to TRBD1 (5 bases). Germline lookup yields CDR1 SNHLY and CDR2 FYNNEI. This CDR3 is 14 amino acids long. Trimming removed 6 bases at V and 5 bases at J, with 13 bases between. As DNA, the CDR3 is TGTGCCAGCAGGGGGCACCCAGGAACCGGGGAGCTGTTTTTT. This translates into CASRGHPGTGELFF.

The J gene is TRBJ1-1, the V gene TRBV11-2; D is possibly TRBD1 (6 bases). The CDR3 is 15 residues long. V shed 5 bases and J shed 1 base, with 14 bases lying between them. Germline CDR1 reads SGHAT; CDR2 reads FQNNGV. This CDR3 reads CASSAGAGKNTEAFF. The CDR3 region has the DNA TGTGCCAGCAGCGCGGGGGCAGGGAAGAACACTGAAGCTTTCTTT.

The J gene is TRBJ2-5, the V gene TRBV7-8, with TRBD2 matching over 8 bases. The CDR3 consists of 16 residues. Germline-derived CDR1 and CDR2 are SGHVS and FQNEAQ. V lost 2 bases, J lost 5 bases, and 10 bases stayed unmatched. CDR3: CASSLPGGRPGETQYF. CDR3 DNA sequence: TGTGCCAGCAGCTTACCCGGCGGGAGGCCTGGCGAGACCCAGTACTTC.

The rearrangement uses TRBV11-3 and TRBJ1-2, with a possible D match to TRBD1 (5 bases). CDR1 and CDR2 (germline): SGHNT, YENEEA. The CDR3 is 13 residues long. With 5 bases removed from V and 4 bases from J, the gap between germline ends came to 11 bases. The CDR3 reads CASSPGGAYGYTF. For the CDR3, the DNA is TGTGCCAGCAGCCCGGGAGGGGCCTATGGCTACACCTTC.

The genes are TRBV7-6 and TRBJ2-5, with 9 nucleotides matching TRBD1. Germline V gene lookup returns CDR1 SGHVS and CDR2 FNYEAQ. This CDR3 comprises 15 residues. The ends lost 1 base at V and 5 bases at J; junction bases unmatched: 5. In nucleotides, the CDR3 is TGTGCCAGCAGCTTAGGGACAGGGGTAGGGGAGACCCAGTACTTC. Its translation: CASSLGTGVGETQYF.

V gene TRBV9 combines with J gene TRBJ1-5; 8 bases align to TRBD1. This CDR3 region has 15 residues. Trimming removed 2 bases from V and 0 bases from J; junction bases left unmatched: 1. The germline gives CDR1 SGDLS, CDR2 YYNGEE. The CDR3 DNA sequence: TGTGCCAGCAGCGTCGGACAGGGTAGCAATCAGCCCCAGCATTTT. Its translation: CASSVGQGSNQPQHF.

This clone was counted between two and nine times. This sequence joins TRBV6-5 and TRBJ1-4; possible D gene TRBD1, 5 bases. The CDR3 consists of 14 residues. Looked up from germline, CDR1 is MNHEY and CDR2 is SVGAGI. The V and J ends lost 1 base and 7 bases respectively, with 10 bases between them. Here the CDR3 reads CASSYFRQGEKLFF. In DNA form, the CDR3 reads TGTGCCAGCAGTTACTTCCGGCAGGGTGAAAAACTGTTTTTT.

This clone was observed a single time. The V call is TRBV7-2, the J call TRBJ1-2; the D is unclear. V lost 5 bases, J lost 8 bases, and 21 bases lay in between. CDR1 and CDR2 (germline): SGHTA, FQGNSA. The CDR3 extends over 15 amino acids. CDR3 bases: TGTGCCAGCAGCACCCGGGGAGGGAGGGATCTCGGCTACACCTTC. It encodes CASSTRGGRDLGYTF. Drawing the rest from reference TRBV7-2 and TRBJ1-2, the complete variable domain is GAGVSQSPSNKVTEKGKDVELRCDPISGHTALYWYRQSLGQGLEFLIYFQGNSAPDKSGLPSDRFSAERTGGSVSTLTIQRTQQEDSAVYLCASSTRGGRDLGYTFGSGTRLTVV.

The CDR3 coding sequence is TGTGCCAGCAGCCACAGGGGAGAGACCCAGTACTTC. Its protein product is CASSHRGETQYF. The V and J genes are TRBV3-1 (or the pseudogene TRBV3-2) and TRBJ2-5; perhaps TRBD1 as D (6 bases). CDR1 and CDR2 from the germline V gene are LGHDT and YNNKEL (reference sequence). Trimming pared 3 bases from V and 4 bases from J, leaving 6 bases between. The CDR3 length is 12 residues.

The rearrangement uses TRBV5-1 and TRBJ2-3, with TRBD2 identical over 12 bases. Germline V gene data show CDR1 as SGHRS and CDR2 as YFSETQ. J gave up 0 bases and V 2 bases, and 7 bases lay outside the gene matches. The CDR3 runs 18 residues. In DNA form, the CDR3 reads TGCGCCAGCAGCTTCTCGATACTAGCGGGAGGTAGCACAGATACGCAGTATTTT. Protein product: CASSFSILAGGSTDTQYF. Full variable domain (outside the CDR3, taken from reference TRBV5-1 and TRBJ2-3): KAGVTQTPRYLIKTRGQQVTLSCSPISGHRSVSWYQQTPGQGLQFLFEYFSETQRNKGNFPGRFSGRQFSNSRSEMNVSTLELGDSALYLCASSFSILAGGSTDTQYFGPGTRLTVL.

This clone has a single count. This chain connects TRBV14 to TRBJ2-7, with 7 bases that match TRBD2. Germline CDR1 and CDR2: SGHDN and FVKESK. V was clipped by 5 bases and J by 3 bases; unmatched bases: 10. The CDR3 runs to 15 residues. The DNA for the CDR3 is TGTGCCAGCAGCGGGGGGGGTAAGGACGGCTACGAGCAGTACGTC. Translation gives CASSGGGKDGYEQYV.

The CDR3 is CASSVYGTSGSADEQFF. The CDR3 nucleotides read TGTGCCAGCAGCGTATACGGGACTAGCGGGAGTGCGGATGAGCAGTTCTTC. The gene calls are TRBV9 and TRBJ2-1; 14 bases map to TRBD2. Unmatched junction bases numbered 8, after V lost 1 base and J lost 8 bases. Germline V CDR1 and CDR2: SGDLS, YYNGEE. The CDR3 has 17 residues.

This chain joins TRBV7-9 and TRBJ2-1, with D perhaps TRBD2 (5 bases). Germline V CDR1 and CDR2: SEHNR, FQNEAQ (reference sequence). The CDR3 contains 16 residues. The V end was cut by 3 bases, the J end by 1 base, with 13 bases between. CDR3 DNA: TGTGCCAGCAGCTTGTGGACTCAAGGATCCTACAATGAGCAGTTCTTC. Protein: CASSLWTQGSYNEQFF.

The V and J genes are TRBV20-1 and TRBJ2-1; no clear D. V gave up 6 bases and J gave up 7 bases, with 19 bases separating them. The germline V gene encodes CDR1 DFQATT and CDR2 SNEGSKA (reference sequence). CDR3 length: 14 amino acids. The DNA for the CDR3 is TGCAGTGCCAGTTCCCCTGACAATTATAATGAGCAGTTCTTC. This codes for CSASSPDNYNEQFF.

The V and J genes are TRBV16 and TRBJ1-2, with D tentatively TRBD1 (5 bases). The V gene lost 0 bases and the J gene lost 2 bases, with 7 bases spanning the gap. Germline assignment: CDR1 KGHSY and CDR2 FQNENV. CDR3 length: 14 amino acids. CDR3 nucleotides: TGTGCCAGCAGCCAATCGTCAGGGAACTATGGCTACACCTTC. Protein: CASSQSSGNYGYTF. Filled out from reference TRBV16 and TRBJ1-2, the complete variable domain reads GEEVAQTPKHLVRGEGQKAKLYCAPIKGHSYVFWYQQVLKNEFKFLISFQNENVFDETGMPKERFSAKCLPNSPCSLEIQATKLEDSAVYFCASSQSSGNYGYTFGSGTRLTVV.

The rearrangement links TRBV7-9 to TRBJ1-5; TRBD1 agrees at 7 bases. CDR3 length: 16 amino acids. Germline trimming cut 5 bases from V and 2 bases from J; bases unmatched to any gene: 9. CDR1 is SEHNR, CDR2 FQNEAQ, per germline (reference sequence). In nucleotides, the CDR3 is TGTGCCAGCAGCGTGGCTCTAGGGACAGGCAATCAGCCCCAGCATTTT. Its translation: CASSVALGTGNQPQHF.

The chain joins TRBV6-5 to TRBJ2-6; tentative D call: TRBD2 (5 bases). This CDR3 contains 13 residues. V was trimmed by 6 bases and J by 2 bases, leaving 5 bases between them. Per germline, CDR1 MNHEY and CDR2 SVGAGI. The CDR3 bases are TGTGCCAGCAGCGGGGCTGGGGCCAACGTCCTGACTTTC. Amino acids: CASSGAGANVLTF.

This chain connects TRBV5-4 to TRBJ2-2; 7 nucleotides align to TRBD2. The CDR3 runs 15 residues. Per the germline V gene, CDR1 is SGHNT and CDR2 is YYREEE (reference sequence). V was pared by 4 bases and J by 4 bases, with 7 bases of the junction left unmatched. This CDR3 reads CASSGLELGTGELFF. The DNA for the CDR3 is TGTGCCAGCAGCGGACTAGAGTTGGGCACCGGGGAGCTGTTTTTT.

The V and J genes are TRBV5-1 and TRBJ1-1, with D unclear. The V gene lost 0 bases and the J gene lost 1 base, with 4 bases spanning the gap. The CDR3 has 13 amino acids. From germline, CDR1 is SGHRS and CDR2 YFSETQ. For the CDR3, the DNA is TGCGCCAGCAGCTTGGACAGGAACACTGAAGCTTTCTTT. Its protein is CASSLDRNTEAFF.

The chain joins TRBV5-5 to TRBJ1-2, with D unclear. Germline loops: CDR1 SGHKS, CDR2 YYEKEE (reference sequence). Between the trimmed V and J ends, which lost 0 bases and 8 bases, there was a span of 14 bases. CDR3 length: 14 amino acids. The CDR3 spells CASSLAQGPGGYTF. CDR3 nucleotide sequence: TGTGCCAGCAGCTTGGCACAAGGGCCGGGAGGCTACACCTTC.